This TCR beta chain was identified in a study of blood T cells in healthy people across ages (dated by TCRdb to the mid-2010s). With respect to the entire study: In model experiments, template switching captured about one uniquely barcoded TCR beta cDNA molecule for every two T cells. Donors were grouped into four age groups: young (average 16 years), middle-aged (roughly 37), aged (about 60) and long-lived (82). Using deep sequencing normalized with unique cDNA molecular identifiers, the study measured how TCR beta repertoire diversity changes with age. Two additional independent replicas of 1 million unique cDNA reads from the same blood draw were analyzed for two donors (one aged 18 to 30 and one aged 80 or older).

General findings and caveats noted by the study authors: Because profiling used bulk unsorted PBMCs, naive and antigen-experienced compartments could not be compared conclusively. Because the CMV infection status of the donors was unknown, age-related changes in expanded clonotypes may potentially have been confounded. The long-lived group showed more naive CD4+ T cells, fewer expanded clones and increased TCR diversity than the aged group, suggesting age selection. As age increased, observed TCR beta diversity per million T cells dropped in a roughly linear way, and a significant reduction was already evident by age approximately 40. Estimates of total diversity from one million sequenced T cells were regarded as lower bounds and underestimates. Observed TCR beta diversity correlated strongly with the percentage of naive T cells measured by flow cytometry.

Comment on this clonotype: Its antigen remains unidentified. Nothing much larger sits one base from this clone, and base qualities are not available.

To prepare the library, 5' RACE was applied. The data were produced on an Illumina HiSeq 2500. The second PCR ran for about 6 to 11 cycles and used a J-beta primer mix along with a sample-barcoded 5' primer. Each TCR beta cDNA molecule received a unique molecular identifier from a template-switch 5' adaptor carrying 12 random nucleotides. At least 3 million CDR3-containing paired-end reads were obtained from each sample. All of the RNA was converted into first-strand cDNA using the Mint cDNA synthesis kit, with a TRBC-specific oligonucleotide serving as the primer. All cDNA was treated with uracil-DNA glycosylase and then went through a first 18-cycle PCR with the universal primers M1SS and BC2_uni_R. The authors' analysis ran thus. Each sample was normalized by randomly selecting 1 million high-quality reads, each carrying a distinct molecular identifier. Reads with shared molecular identifiers were discarded instead of being binned into consensus sequences. MiTCR, run with a Q25 quality threshold and the strictest error-elimination algorithm, handled CDR3 identification, clonotype clustering and error correction. A nonparametric unseen species model with Euler transformation was used to estimate a lower bound on total TCR beta diversity. TCRdb handled the public reads itself, with Q25 trimming in fastp and clone calling in MiXCR, and kept productive beta chains. CDR3 protein duplicates are merged, each entry listing the most common genes and DNA. TCRdb's processing, not the authors', yielded these V and J calls. Within this sample are around 800,000 distinct CDR3 sequences, with 20% to 30% of them counted one time only. The ten largest clones take up 3% of the sample.

The germline V gene sets CDR1 to MDHEN and CDR2 to SYDVKM. V sheds 8 bases and J sheds 0 bases, leaving 14 bases between their ends. Spanning cysteine to phenylalanine, the CDR3 consists of 14 amino acids. The kept DNA is CDR3 alone, 42 bases in frame from the first base. Donors were around 37 systemically healthy Caucasian individuals from Russia aged 6 to 90 years. Approximately 11 milliliters of peripheral blood were drawn from each donor into EDTA-treated Vacutainer tubes. Ficoll-Paque density-gradient centrifugation was used to isolate PBMCs, with at least 6 million per sample. Total RNA, at least 5 micrograms per sample, was extracted from PBMCs with Trizol reagent. The percentages of naive CD45RAhigh/CD27high T cells were determined by flow cytometry on a PBMC aliquot from every donor. This same sample was also taken into another study, of T cells of mothers and their children. As that second study puts it: The donors were nine systemically healthy Caucasian individuals, made up of three mothers and their six children. cDNA synthesis used all of the extracted RNA, with around 1.6 ug of RNA in each 15 ul reaction. In the second PCR, sample barcodes and 2-4 random nucleotides were introduced via the M1S primer. Over 10 million TCR beta CDR3 reads came from each mother, compared with some 3 million reads from each child. TCR recombination output is similarly shaped by thymic selection in related and unrelated pairs, with a minor effect exerted by inherited differences. Normalized repertoire overlap was always slightly but never significantly higher in related than unrelated mother-child pairs. Persistent microchimeric T cell clones were not detected, at a sensitivity of roughly 100 clones per million clonotypes. To look for features that set related mother-child pairs apart from unrelated individuals, the researchers ran deep NGS to compare the TCR beta repertoires of mothers and children. On average, the children were roughly 11 +/- 4 years old, while the mothers were around 42 +/- 4 years old. After adapter ligation with NEBNext reagents, the libraries were sequenced on Illumina HiSeq 2000 with 100+100 nt paired-end reads. To prevent cross-contamination, the mother and child libraries were prepared a month apart and were sequenced in separate runs. For each donor, between roughly 500,000 and 2,200,000 distinct TCR beta clonotypes were identified. Naive TCR beta clonotypes were estimated from low-frequency clonotypes matched to each donor's FACS-determined naive share, without sorting.

The sequenced sample was blood. This receptor was identified in a boy younger than 18 in good health. The chain was built from TRBV28 and TRBJ2-7, and the D gene may be TRBD1, 6 bases matching. The CDR3 corresponds to CASSGQLSSYEQYF. The DNA sequence is as follows: TGTGCCAGCTCCGGACAGCTAAGCTCCTACGAGCAGTACTTC.